What follows are 16 T cell receptor beta chains derived from one specimen sequenced in a study of spatial heterogeneity in lung cancer. Findings of the study overall: How many expanded intratumoral alpha and beta TCRs were present tracked the tumor mutation count, which was a count of nonsynonymous mutations.

Time point reported: sample taken at primary tumor resection. Their cognate antigens are unknown. TCRdb used MiXCR to reprocess the 5' RACE reads, holding one entry per CDR3 protein. The profile shows 100,000 or so distinct CDR3 sequences, approximately 4.7% of them singletons. Sequenced here: lung tumor tissue, sampled at surgery. The receptors stem from a male donor with early-stage non-small cell lung cancer.

This clonotype was detected ten times or more. The CDR3 here is CASSLFEGGQKFF. CDR3 in DNA: TGTGCCAGCAGCTTATTTGAGGGAGGGCAGAAGTTCTTC. V and J are TRBV7-9 and TRBJ2-1, with 7 positions matching TRBD2. This CDR3 spans 13 amino acids. V was pared by 2 bases and J by 14 bases, with 9 bases of the junction left unmatched. Germline CDR1 SEHNR, CDR2 FQNEAQ (reference sequence).

This clonotype occurred many times. The chain couples TRBV7-9 to TRBJ2-1; 8 positions match TRBD2. The CDR3 sequence is 16 residues long. V shed 4 bases, J shed 0 bases, and the junction held 5 bases outside the gene matches. The germline V gene encodes CDR1 SEHNR and CDR2 FQNEAQ (reference sequence). Here the CDR3 DNA reads TGTGCCAGCAGCTACCTAGCGGGTGGCTCCTACAATGAGCAGTTCTTC. Translated, it gives CASSYLAGGSYNEQFF.

This clonotype was recorded at least ten times. The chain carries TRBV28 and TRBJ2-7; 10 bases align to TRBD1. Germline trimming cut 5 bases from V and 3 bases from J; bases unmatched to any gene: 10. The germline CDR1 and CDR2 sequences are MDHEN and SYDVKM. The CDR3 loop spans 16 amino acids. In DNA, the CDR3 is TGTGCCAGCAGTCCTGGCTTCGGGACAGGGGACTACGAGCAGTACTTC. This codes for CASSPGFGTGDYEQYF. Using reference TRBV28 and TRBJ2-7 for the parts outside the CDR3, the full variable domain is DVKVTQSSRYLVKRTGEKVFLECVQDMDHENMFWYRQDPGLGLRLIYFSYDVKMKEKGDIPEGYSVSREKKERFSLILESASTNQTSMYLCASSPGFGTGDYEQYFGPGTRLTVT.

The sample holds a few counts of this clonotype. The chain couples TRBV11-1 to TRBJ1-4, with 8 bases identical to TRBD1. This CDR3 is 15 amino acids long. V trimming: 5 bases; J trimming: 6 bases; junction bases outside the gene matches: 8. The germline gives CDR1 SGHAT, CDR2 FQDESV (reference sequence). For the CDR3, the DNA is TGTGCCAGCAGCCTAAGGGGACAGGCTGATGAAAAACTGTTTTTT. Translation: CASSLRGQADEKLFF. The whole variable domain, filled in from reference TRBV11-1 and TRBJ1-4, reads EAEVAQSPRYKITEKSQAVAFWCDPISGHATLYWYRQILGQGPELLVQFQDESVVDDSQLPKDRFSAERLKGVDSTLKIQPAELGDSAMYLCASSLRGQADEKLFFGSGTQLSVL.

This clonotype was seen many times. The chain couples TRBV5-5 to TRBJ2-3; 9 bases fit TRBD1. The CDR3 consists of 15 residues. Losses at the gene ends were 4 bases for V and 4 bases for J; bases not matched to a gene: 7. Germline-derived CDR1 and CDR2 are SGHKS and YYEKEE (reference sequence). The CDR3 DNA reads as TGTGCCAGCAGCCACACGACAGGGGGGGCAGATACGCAGTATTTT. Protein product: CASSHTTGGADTQYF.

This clonotype was observed many times. The V and J genes are TRBV2 and TRBJ2-3; tentative D call: TRBD2 (6 bases). Trimming removed 10 bases from V and 7 bases from J, with 21 bases in between. This CDR3 comprises 14 residues. Germline CDR1 and CDR2: SNHLY and FYNNEI. The CDR3, as DNA: TGTGCCACGTCCGGAGGCCAGCGGGCCTATACGCAGTATTTT. It yields the protein CATSGGQRAYTQYF.

This clonotype came up many times. The chain employs TRBV28 and TRBJ2-3; TRBD1 aligns across 7 bases. V shed 4 bases and J 2 bases; nucleotides not matched to a gene: 3. Germline V gene sequence: CDR1 MDHEN, CDR2 SYDVKM. The CDR3 is 14 residues long. The CDR3 sequence: CASSSEGATDTQYF. CDR3 in DNA: TGTGCCAGCAGTTCCGAGGGGGCCACAGATACGCAGTATTTT.

This clonotype was recorded many times. The chain uses TRBV29-1 and TRBJ2-1; the match to TRBD2 covers 11 bases. Germline assignment: CDR1 SQVTM and CDR2 ANQGSEA. The V and J ends lost 7 bases and 9 bases, in that order; junction bases with no gene match: 17. CDR3 length: 16 amino acids. The CDR3 loop is CSARSRYSGRAFEQFF. The CDR3 DNA reads as TGCAGCGCAAGAAGCAGGTATAGCGGGAGGGCCTTTGAGCAGTTCTTC.

This clonotype occurred many times. The rearrangement links TRBV10-3 to TRBJ2-7, with a possible D match to TRBD1 (5 bases). V gave up 0 bases and J gave up 3 bases, with 24 bases separating them. The CDR3 covers 19 residues. Looked up from germline, CDR1 is ENHRY and CDR2 is SYGVKD. For the CDR3, the DNA is TGTGCCATCAGTGAGTCGGGGCCCGTCAGTGACATGAAGAACTACGAGCAGTACTTC. Translating gives CAISESGPVSDMKNYEQYF.

On this clonotype itself: A much larger clonotype is one base distant, so this may be a read error. In this CDR3 the conserved last residue, phenylalanine or tryptophan, is missing, so a read error is likely. This sequence joins TRBV5-1 and TRBJ2-3; 7 bases are a match to TRBD2. Germline CDR1 SGHRS, CDR2 YFSETQ. Trimming cost V 2 bases and J 4 bases; bases outside gene matches: 4. The CDR3 length is 14 residues. CDR3 coding DNA: TGCGCCAGCAGCTTCGTAGCGGGTTCAGATACGCAGTATTCT. This translates into CASSFVAGSDTQYS.

This clonotype was detected a few times. The CDR3 region is CASSPWGRDTEAFF. The CDR3 DNA follows: TGTGCCAGCAGTCCCTGGGGCAGGGACACTGAAGCTTTCTTT. The chain uses TRBV12-3 or TRBV12-4 and TRBJ1-1, with a possible D match to TRBD1 (5 bases). The germline V and J ends were trimmed by 5 bases and 3 bases, with 13 bases remaining between them. The CDR3 contains 14 residues.

This clonotype occurred many times. The chain uses TRBV29-1 and TRBJ1-2; TRBD1 is a possible D gene (6 bases). Trimming cost V 4 bases and J 1 base, with 10 bases left between them. The CDR3 runs to 13 residues. The V gene's germline CDR1 is SQVTM and CDR2 ANQGSEA. This CDR3 is CSVVGGSNYGYTF. In DNA form, the CDR3 reads TGCAGCGTTGTAGGGGGGAGTAACTATGGCTACACCTTC.

This clonotype has a count of ten or more. The chain recombines TRBV27 with TRBJ2-1; D gene ambiguous. Germline V gene sequence: CDR1 MNHEY, CDR2 SMNVEV (reference sequence). This CDR3 has 13 residues. The V gene lost 8 bases and the J gene lost 4 bases, with 12 bases spanning the gap. This chain's CDR3 is CASLRIKYNEQFF. The CDR3 DNA reads as TGTGCCAGCCTACGGATTAAGTACAATGAGCAGTTCTTC.

This clonotype was observed at least ten times. This chain uses TRBV28 with TRBJ2-4; D might be TRBD2 (6 bases). Germline V CDR1 and CDR2: MDHEN, SYDVKM. The CDR3 runs to 14 residues. V was shortened by 3 bases and J by 7 bases, with 13 bases between the two germline ends. The CDR3 is CASSLPLAGNIQYF. CDR3 nucleotides: TGTGCCAGCAGTTTGCCCCTGGCGGGGAACATTCAGTACTTC. Complete variable domain (other parts from reference TRBV28 and TRBJ2-4): DVKVTQSSRYLVKRTGEKVFLECVQDMDHENMFWYRQDPGLGLRLIYFSYDVKMKEKGDIPEGYSVSREKKERFSLILESASTNQTSMYLCASSLPLAGNIQYFGAGTRLSVL.

This clonotype was seen a few times. V gene TRBV10-3 combines with J gene TRBJ2-3; D possibly corresponds to TRBD2 (5 bases). This CDR3 spans 13 amino acids. Deletions cut 5 bases from V and 5 bases from J, with 11 bases between. Germline values: CDR1 ENHRY, CDR2 SYGVKD. The CDR3 nucleotides are TGTGCCATCAGTTTTGAGGGAGAAGATACGCAGTATTTT. Translated, it gives CAISFEGEDTQYF.

A remark on this clonotype: A much larger clone differs by one base, so this may be a read error. The chain carries TRBV28 and TRBJ2-2, with unresolved D. This CDR3 is built from 11 residues. From germline, CDR1 is MDHEN and CDR2 SYDVKM. This CDR3 reads CVSSKTGELFF. CDR3 bases: TGTGTCAGCAGCAAGACCGGGGAGCTGTTTTTT.